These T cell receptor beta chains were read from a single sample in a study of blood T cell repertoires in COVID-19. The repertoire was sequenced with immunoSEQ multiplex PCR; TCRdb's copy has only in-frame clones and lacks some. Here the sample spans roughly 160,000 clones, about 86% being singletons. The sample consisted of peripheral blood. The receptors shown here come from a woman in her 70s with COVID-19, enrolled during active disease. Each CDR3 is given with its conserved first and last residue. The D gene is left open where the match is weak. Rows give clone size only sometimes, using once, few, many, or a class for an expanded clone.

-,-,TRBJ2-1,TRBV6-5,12,TGTGCCATATTCCGGGTATACAATGAGCAGTTCTTC,CAIFRVYNEQFF
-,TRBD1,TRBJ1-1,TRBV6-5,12,TGTGCCAGCAGCCCGACAGGGACTGAAGCTTTCTTT,CASSPTGTEAFF
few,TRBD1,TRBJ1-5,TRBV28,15,TGTGCCAGCAGTATGGACAGGGTAAGCAATCAGCCCCAGCATTTT,CASSMDRVSNQPQHF
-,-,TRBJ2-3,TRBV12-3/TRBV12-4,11,TGTGCCAGCAGCCCCTTCGATACGCAGTATTTT,CASSPFDTQYF
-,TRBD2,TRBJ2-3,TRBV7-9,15,TGTGCCAGCAGCCGGACTAGCGGGGGGTTTGATACGCAGTATTTT,CASSRTSGGFDTQYF
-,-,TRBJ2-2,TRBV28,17,TGTGCCAGCAGTTCCCCTTTAGGGGGGGGAGGAACTTGGGAGCTGTTTTTT,CASSSPLGGGGTWELFF
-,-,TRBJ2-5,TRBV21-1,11,TGTGCCAGCAGCGAAGGTCGGTCCCAGTACTTC,CASSEGRSQYF
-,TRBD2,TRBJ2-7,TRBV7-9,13,TGTGCCAGCAGTCCCGCTAGCGGCTACGAGCAGTACTTC,CASSPASGYEQYF
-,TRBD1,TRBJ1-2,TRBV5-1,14,TGCGCCAGCAGCCCCCCGGGACAGAGTTATGGCTACACCTTC,CASSPPGQSYGYTF
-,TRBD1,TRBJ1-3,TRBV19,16,TGTGCCAGTAGTGCCACGACAGGGGGGCCTGGAAACACCATATATTTT,CASSATTGGPGNTIYF
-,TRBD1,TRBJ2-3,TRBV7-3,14,TGTGCCAGCAGCCCACGGACAGGGCCAGATACGCAGTATTTT,CASSPRTGPDTQYF
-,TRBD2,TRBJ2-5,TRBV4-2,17,TGTGCCAGCAGCCAATCCCCGGGGACTAGCGGGGAAGAGACCCAGTACTTC,CASSQSPGTSGEETQYF
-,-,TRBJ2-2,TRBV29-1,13,TGCAGCGTTGCTTTACAGCTAACCGGGGAGCTGTTTTTT,CSVALQLTGELFF
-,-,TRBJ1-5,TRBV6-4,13,TGTGCCAGCTCGCCGGGTCGGAATCAGCCCCAGCATTTT,CASSPGRNQPQHF
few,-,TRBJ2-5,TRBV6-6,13,TGTGCCAGCAGTTACGAGACAGAAGAGACCCAGTACTTC,CASSYETEETQYF
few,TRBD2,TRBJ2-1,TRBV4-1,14,TGCGCCAGCAGCCAGGGACTAGGTCGCAATGAGCAGTTCTTC,CASSQGLGRNEQFF
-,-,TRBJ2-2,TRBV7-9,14,TGTGCCAGCAGACCGACAGGGAACACCGGGGAGCTGTTTTTT,CASRPTGNTGELFF
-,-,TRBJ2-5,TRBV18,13,TGTGCCAGCTCACCACCTCCTGCGGAGACCCAGTACTTC,CASSPPPAETQYF
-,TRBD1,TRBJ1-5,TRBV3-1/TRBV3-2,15,TGTGCCAGCAGCCAAGCAGGGGGCGGCAATCAGCCCCAGCATTTT,CASSQAGGGNQPQHF
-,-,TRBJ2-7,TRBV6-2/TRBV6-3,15,TGTGCCAGCAGTGGAAGACTAGTTCTATTTTACGAGCAGTACTTC,CASSGRLVLFYEQYF
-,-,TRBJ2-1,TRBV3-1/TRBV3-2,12,TGTGCCAGCAGCCAAACTTTCAATGAGCAGTTCTTC,CASSQTFNEQFF
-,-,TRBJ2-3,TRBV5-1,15,TGCGCCAGCAGCCCTATGGGACTGGCAGCAGATACGCAGTATTTT,CASSPMGLAADTQYF
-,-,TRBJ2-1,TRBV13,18,TGTGCCAGCAGCCCCAGTCCCCAAACAGGGAATCGTTACAATGAGCAGTTCTTC,CASSPSPQTGNRYNEQFF
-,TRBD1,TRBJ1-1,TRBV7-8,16,TGTGCCAGCAGCGCGCCCGGGACAGGGGTGAACACTGAAGCTTTCTTT,CASSAPGTGVNTEAFF
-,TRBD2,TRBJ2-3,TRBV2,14,TGTGCCAGCAGTGGGACTAGCGGGCGGGGACCGCAGTATTTT,CASSGTSGRGPQYF
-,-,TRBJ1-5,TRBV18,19,TGTGCCAGCTCACCAAAAGCCCGGACAGACGCTTATAGCAATCAGCCCCAGCATTTT,CASSPKARTDAYSNQPQHF
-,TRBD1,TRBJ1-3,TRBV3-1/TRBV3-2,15,TGTGCCAGCAGCCAAGGGGGGACAGGCTTGATCCCCCTATATTTT,CASSQGGTGLIPLYF